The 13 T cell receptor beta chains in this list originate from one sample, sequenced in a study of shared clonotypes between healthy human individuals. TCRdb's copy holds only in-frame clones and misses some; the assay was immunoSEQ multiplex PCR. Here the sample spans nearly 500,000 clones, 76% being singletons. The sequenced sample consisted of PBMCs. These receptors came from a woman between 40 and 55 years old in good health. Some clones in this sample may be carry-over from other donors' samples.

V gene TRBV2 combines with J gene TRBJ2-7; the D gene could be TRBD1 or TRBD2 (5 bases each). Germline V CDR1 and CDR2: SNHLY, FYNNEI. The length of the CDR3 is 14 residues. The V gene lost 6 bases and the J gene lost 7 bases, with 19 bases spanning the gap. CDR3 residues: CASRHLRDPWEQYF. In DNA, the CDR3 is TGTGCCAGCAGGCACCTCAGGGACCCATGGGAGCAGTACTTC.

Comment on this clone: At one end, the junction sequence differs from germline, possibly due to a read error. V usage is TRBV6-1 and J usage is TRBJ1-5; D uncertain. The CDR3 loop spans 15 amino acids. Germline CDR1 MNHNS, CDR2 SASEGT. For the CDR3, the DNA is TGTGCCATCAGTGAGTCCATGGATCGCAATCAGCCCCAGCATTTT. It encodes CAISESMDRNQPQHF.

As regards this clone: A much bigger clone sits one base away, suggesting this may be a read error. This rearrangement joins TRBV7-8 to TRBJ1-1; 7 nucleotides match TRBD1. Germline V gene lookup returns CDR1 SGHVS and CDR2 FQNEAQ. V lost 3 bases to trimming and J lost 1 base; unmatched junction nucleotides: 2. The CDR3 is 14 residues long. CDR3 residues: CASSFQGGNTEAFF. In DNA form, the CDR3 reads TGTGCCAGCAGCTTCCAGGGGGGGAACACTGAAGCTTTCTTT. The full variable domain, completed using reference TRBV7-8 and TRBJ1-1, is GAGVSQSPRYKVAKRGQDVALRCDPISGHVSLFWYQQALGQGPEFLTYFQNEAQLDKSGLPSDRFFAERPEGSVSTLKIQRTQQEDSAVYLCASSFQGGNTEAFFGQGTRLTVV.

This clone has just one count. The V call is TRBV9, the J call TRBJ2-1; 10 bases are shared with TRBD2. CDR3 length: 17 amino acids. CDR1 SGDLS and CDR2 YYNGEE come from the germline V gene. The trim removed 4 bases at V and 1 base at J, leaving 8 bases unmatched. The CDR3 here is CASSTASGRGSYNEQFF. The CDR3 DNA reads TGTGCCAGCAGCACCGCTAGCGGGAGAGGGTCCTACAATGAGCAGTTCTTC.

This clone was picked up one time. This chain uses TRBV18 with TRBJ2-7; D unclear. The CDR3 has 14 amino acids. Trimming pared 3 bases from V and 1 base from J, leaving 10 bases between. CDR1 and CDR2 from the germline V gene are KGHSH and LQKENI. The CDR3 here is CASSPGQSSYEQYF. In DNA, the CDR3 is TGTGCCAGCTCACCGGGCCAGTCTTCCTACGAGCAGTACTTC.

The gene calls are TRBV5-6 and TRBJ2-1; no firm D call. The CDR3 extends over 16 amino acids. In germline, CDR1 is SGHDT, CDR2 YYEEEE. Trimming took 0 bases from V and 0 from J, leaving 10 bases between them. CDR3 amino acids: CASSLVVLSSYNEQFF. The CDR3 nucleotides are TGTGCCAGCAGCTTGGTGGTCCTGAGCTCCTACAATGAGCAGTTCTTC.

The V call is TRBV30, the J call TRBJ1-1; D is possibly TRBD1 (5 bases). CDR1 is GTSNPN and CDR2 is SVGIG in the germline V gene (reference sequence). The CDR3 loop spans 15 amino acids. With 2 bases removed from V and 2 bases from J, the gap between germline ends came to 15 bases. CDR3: CAWSRMGGGNTEAFF. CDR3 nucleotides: TGTGCCTGGAGTCGAATGGGGGGAGGCAACACTGAAGCTTTCTTT.

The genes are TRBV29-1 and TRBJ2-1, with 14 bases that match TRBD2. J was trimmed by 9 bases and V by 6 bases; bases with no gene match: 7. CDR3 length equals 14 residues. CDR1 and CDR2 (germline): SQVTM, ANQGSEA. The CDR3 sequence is CSVAGLAGVSEQFF. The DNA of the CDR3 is TGCAGCGTCGCGGGACTAGCGGGAGTAAGTGAGCAGTTCTTC.

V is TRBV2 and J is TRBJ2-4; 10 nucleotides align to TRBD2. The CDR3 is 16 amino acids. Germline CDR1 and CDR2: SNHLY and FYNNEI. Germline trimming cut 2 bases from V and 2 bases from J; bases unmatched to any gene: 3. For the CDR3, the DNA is TGTGCCAGCAGTGAAAGGACTAGCGGCCCCAAAAACATTCAGTACTTC. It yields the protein CASSERTSGPKNIQYF.

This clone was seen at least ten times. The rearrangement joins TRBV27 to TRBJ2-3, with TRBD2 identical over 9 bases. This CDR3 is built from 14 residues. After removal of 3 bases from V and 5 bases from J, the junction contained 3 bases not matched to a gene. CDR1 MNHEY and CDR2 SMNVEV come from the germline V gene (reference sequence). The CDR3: CASSLGLAQDTQYF. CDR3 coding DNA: TGTGCCAGCAGTTTGGGACTAGCCCAAGATACGCAGTATTTT.

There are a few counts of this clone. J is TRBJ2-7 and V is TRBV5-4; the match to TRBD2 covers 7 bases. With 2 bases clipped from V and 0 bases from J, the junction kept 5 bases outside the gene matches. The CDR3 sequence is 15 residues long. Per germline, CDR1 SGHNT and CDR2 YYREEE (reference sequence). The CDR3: CASSLLGRDSYEQYF. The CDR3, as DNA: TGTGCCAGCAGCTTACTTGGGAGGGACTCCTACGAGCAGTACTTC.

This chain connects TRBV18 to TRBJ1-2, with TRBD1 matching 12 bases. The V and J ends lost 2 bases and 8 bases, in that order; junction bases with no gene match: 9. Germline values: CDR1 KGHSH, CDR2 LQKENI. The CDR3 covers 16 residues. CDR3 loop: CASSPDTGQGARGYTF. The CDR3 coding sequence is TGTGCCAGCTCACCAGACACGGGACAGGGGGCGCGGGGCTACACCTTC.

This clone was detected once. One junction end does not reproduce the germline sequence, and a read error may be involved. In DNA, the CDR3 is TGCGCCAGCAGGTCGGGAGTTGCTAGGTATGAGCAGTTCTTC. This encodes CASRSGVARYEQFF. The V call is TRBV6-6, the J call TRBJ2-1, with a weak D call TRBD2 (6 bases). The CDR3 runs 14 residues. Germline CDR1 is MNHNY and CDR2 is SVGAGI (reference sequence).